The next 16 T cell receptor beta chains were all read from a single sample in a study of a mutant IDH1 vaccine in newly diagnosed glioma (dated by TCRdb to about 2021). The method was the immunoSEQ multiplex PCR assay. Here the immuneACCESS table is served through TCRdb, limited to in-frame sequences with V and J called. Missing clones are a known gap in these copies; in checked studies unresolved V genes cover under half, and the rest lacks a known reason. In all, the sample holds tens of thousands of clones, and 70% to 90% of those were seen once. Approximately 3.8% of the sample is in the top ten clones. The antigens these receptors bind are not known. The meaning of the sample's time point label: week 23, last vaccination. A 20-mer mutant IDH1 peptide at 300 micrograms in Montanide made up each vaccine dose, which was injected subcutaneously together with topical imiquimod. This specimen was PBMCs, taken from a glioma patient whose treatment included an IDH1 peptide vaccine. The receptors come from a man aged 30 to 39 with glioma.

This chain joins TRBV7-2 and TRBJ1-1; 8 bases align to TRBD1. The V and J ends lost 0 bases and 7 bases, in that order; junction bases with no gene match: 4. This CDR3 spans 14 amino acids. Per the germline V gene, CDR1 is SGHTA and CDR2 is FQGNSA. The DNA for the CDR3 is TGTGCCAGCAGCTTAGCCGGGACAGGAGTTGAAGCTTTCTTT. As protein: CASSLAGTGVEAFF.

The chain joins TRBV30 to TRBJ1-2; D is uncertain. V lost 2 bases and J lost 8, with 12 bases in between. CDR1 GTSNPN and CDR2 SVGIG come from the germline V gene (reference sequence). This CDR3 has 12 residues. The DNA of the CDR3 is TGTGCCTGGAGTACCACCTTGCGGGGCTACACCTTC. Residues: CAWSTTLRGYTF.

The V gene is TRBV2, the J gene TRBJ1-5; TRBD1 matches at 8 bases. V dropped 2 bases and J dropped 7; count of bases not matched to a gene: 19. From germline, CDR1 is SNHLY and CDR2 FYNNEI. The CDR3 is made up of 19 amino acids. The CDR3 nucleotides are TGTGCCAGCAGTGAACCGCGGGGGCTTCCCCAGGGGGCAGGGCAGCCCCAGCATTTT. Amino acids: CASSEPRGLPQGAGQPQHF. The entire variable domain, with the rest obtained from reference TRBV2 and TRBJ1-5, is as follows: EPEVTQTPSHQVTQMGQEVILRCVPISNHLYFYWYRQILGQKVEFLVSFYNNEISEKSEIFDDQFSVERPDGSNFTLKIRSTKLEDSAMYFCASSEPRGLPQGAGQPQHFGDGTRLSIL.

The chain carries TRBV19 and TRBJ2-5; TRBD2 is a possible D gene (5 bases). The V gene lost 5 bases and the J gene lost 12 bases, with 25 bases spanning the gap. Germline V lookup: CDR1 LNHDA, CDR2 SQIVND (reference sequence). CDR3 length equals 15 residues. CDR3 DNA sequence: TGTGCCAGTAGTGCCGTTCAGGACTCCTACCTACGAAAGTACTTC. Translating it yields CASSAVQDSYLRKYF. Variable domain in full (rest from reference TRBV19 and TRBJ2-5): DGGITQSPKYLFRKEGQNVTLSCEQNLNHDAMYWYRQDPGQGLRLIYYSQIVNDFQKGDIAEGYSVSREKKESFPLTVTSAQKNPTAFYLCASSAVQDSYLRKYFGPGTRLLVL.

This chain uses TRBV4-2 with TRBJ2-7, with 9 bases lining up with TRBD1. V lost 4 bases, J lost 5 bases, and 9 bases stayed unmatched. Germline CDR1 reads LGHNA; CDR2 reads YNFKEQ. There are 15 residues in the CDR3. DNA of the CDR3: TGTGCCAGCAGCCTCAGTGGGGACAGGGTGAACGAGCAGTACTTC. Translated, it gives CASSLSGDRVNEQYF.

The table lists this clone with a few counts. The chain links TRBV5-4 to TRBJ1-6, with D uncertain. The V end was cut by 5 bases, the J end by 10 bases, with 10 bases between. This CDR3 comprises 12 residues. From germline, CDR1 is SGHNT and CDR2 YYREEE (reference sequence). The CDR3 coding sequence is TGTGCCAGCAGTTTCGGGAAATCACCCCTCCACTTT. It translates to CASSFGKSPLHF.

CDR3 coding DNA: TGTGCCAGCAGTTCGACTCAACCTGGGTGGTCACCCCTCCACTTT. Protein sequence: CASSSTQPGWSPLHF. J is TRBJ1-6 and V is TRBV6-5; D not resolved. This CDR3 has 15 residues. The germline V gene encodes CDR1 MNHEY and CDR2 SVGAGI. V was trimmed by 4 bases and J by 10 bases, leaving 17 bases between them.

V usage is TRBV5-1 and J usage is TRBJ1-1; D gene unclear. Trimming stripped 0 bases from V and 4 bases from J, with 10 bases between. Germline CDR1 SGHRS, CDR2 YFSETQ. The CDR3 extends over 14 amino acids. The CDR3 nucleotides read TGCGCCAGCAGCTTGGAGGGAGTAACCACTGAAGCTTTCTTT. Encoded protein: CASSLEGVTTEAFF.

V gene TRBV5-6 combines with J gene TRBJ1-5; tentatively, D is TRBD1 (5 bases). Trimming took 4 bases from V and 3 from J, leaving 17 bases between them. CDR3 length equals 16 residues. Germline CDR1 is SGHDT and CDR2 is YYEEEE. CDR3 loop: CASSGGEAGFNQPQHF. In nucleotides, the CDR3 is TGTGCCAGCAGCGGGGGGGAGGCAGGTTTCAATCAGCCCCAGCATTTT.

The gene calls are TRBV6-5 and TRBJ2-7; D is perhaps TRBD1 (6 bases). The germline V and J ends were trimmed by 6 bases and 3 bases, with 15 bases remaining between them. The length of the CDR3 is 14 residues. Germline-derived CDR1 and CDR2 are MNHEY and SVGAGI. The CDR3 reads CASSGTGQNYEQYF. As DNA, the CDR3 is TGTGCCAGCAGCGGCACAGGGCAGAACTACGAGCAGTACTTC.

V usage is TRBV5-1 and J usage is TRBJ2-3; the D call may be TRBD1 or TRBD2 (5 bases each). Germline V gene data show CDR1 as SGHRS and CDR2 as YFSETQ. The CDR3 has 15 amino acids. Trimming left V 2 bases short and J 5 bases short, with 15 bases between. This CDR3 is CASSFRGAVEDTQYF. CDR3 bases: TGCGCCAGCAGCTTTCGGGGCGCGGTTGAAGATACGCAGTATTTT.

The chain carries TRBV19 and TRBJ2-7; the D is unclear. The V and J ends lost 7 bases and 2 bases respectively, with 0 bases between them. The CDR3 sequence is 9 residues long. CDR1 is LNHDA and CDR2 is SQIVND in the germline V gene (reference sequence). CDR3 protein: CASTYEQYF. In DNA form, the CDR3 reads TGTGCCAGTACCTACGAGCAGTACTTC.

V and J are TRBV7-2 and TRBJ2-3; 9 bases align to TRBD1. This CDR3 has 15 amino acids. The germline gives CDR1 SGHTA, CDR2 FQGNSA. After removal of 3 bases from V and 2 bases from J, the junction contained 3 bases not matched to a gene. The CDR3: CASSFNRGPTDTQYF. CDR3 bases: TGTGCCAGCAGCTTCAACAGGGGGCCCACAGATACGCAGTATTTT.

The genes are TRBV28 and TRBJ2-1, with D maybe TRBD2 (5 bases). The V and J ends lost 2 bases and 3 bases respectively, with 8 bases between them. The CDR3 spans 14 residues. CDR1 is MDHEN, CDR2 SYDVKM, per germline. The CDR3 is CASSLLGDYNEQFF. CDR3 DNA sequence: TGTGCCAGCAGTTTACTCGGGGACTACAATGAGCAGTTCTTC.

This chain joins TRBV19 and TRBJ1-1, with 11 bases matching TRBD1. The CDR3 has 13 amino acids. With V trimmed by 9 bases and J by 5 bases, 5 bases remained unmatched. Per the germline V gene, CDR1 is LNHDA and CDR2 is SQIVND (reference sequence). CDR3 sequence: CASGQGAGTEAFF. The DNA of the CDR3 is TGTGCCAGCGGACAGGGGGCCGGTACTGAAGCTTTCTTT.

The chain joins TRBV4-1 to TRBJ1-2; D gene uncertain. The CDR3 has 16 residues. V dropped 1 base and J dropped 2 bases, with 14 bases sitting between them. Germline V lookup: CDR1 MGHRA, CDR2 YSYEKL. The CDR3 nucleotides are TGCGCCAGCAGCCAAGGTCAGACTACGCGGAACTATGGCTACACCTTC. It encodes CASSQGQTTRNYGYTF.